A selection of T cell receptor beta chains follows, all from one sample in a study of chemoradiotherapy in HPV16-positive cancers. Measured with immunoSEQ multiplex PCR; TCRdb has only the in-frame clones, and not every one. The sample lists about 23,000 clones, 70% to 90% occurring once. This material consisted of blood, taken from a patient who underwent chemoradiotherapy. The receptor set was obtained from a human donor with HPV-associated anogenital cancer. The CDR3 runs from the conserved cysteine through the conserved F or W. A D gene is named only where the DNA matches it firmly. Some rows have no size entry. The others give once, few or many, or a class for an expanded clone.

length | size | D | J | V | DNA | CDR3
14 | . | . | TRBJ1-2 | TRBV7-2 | TGTGCCAGCAGCTTAGAAATAGGGGTCTATGGCTACACCTTC | CASSLEIGVYGYTF
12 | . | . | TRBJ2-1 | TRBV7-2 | TGTGCCAGCAGAAGGAGGAGCAATGAGCAGTTCTTC | CASRRRSNEQFF
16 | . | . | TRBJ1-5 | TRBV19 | TGTGCCAGTAGTCCGCAGGGGTGGCCACTTGGTTTGACCCAGCATTTT | CASSPQGWPLGLTQHF
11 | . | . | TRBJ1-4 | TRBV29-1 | TGCAGCGTCGGGACATATGAAAAACTGTTTTTT | CSVGTYEKLFF
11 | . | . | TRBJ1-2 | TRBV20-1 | TGCAGTGTTGACAGAGTCTATGGCTACACCTTC | CSVDRVYGYTF
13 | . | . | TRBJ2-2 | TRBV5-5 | TGTGCCAGCAGCTTGGTTCCCCGAGGGGAGCTGTTTTTT | CASSLVPRGELFF
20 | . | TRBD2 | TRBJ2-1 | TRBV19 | TGTGCCAGTAGTATAGATGCCAGCGGGGGGTTTACTTTCTCCTACAATGAGCAGTTCTTC | CASSIDASGGFTFSYNEQFF
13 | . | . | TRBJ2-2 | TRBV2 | TGTGCCAGCAAGGGGGATGGCACCGGGGAGCTGTTTTTT | CASKGDGTGELFF
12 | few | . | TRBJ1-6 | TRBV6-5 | TGTGCCAGCCGATCCCCGAATTCACCCCTCCACTTT | CASRSPNSPLHF
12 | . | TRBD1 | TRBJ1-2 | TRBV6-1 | TGTGCCAGCACGGGACAGGGCTCTAGCTACACCTTC | CASTGQGSSYTF
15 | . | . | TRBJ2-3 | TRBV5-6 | TGTGCCAGCAGCTTGGAGGGACCGGGTAGAGATACGCAGTATTTT | CASSLEGPGRDTQYF
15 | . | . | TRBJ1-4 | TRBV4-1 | TGCGCCAGCAGCCAAGGCCGGACAGAGAATGAAAAACTGTTTTTT | CASSQGRTENEKLFF
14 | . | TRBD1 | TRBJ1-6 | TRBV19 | TGTGCCAGTTCAGGGACAGGGGGTAATTCACCCCTCCACTTT | CASSGTGGNSPLHF
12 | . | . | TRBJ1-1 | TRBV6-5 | TGTGCCAGCAGTTACTCGGACGGAAAAGCTTTCTTT | CASSYSDGKAFF
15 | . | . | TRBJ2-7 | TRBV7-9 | TGTGCCAGCAGCTTAGGGGGGTCCAACTCCTACGAGCAGTACTTC | CASSLGGSNSYEQYF
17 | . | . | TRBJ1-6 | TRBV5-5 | TGTGCCAGCAGCGGGCTGACCCAAGGACAGTTTAATTCACCCCTCCACTTT | CASSGLTQGQFNSPLHF
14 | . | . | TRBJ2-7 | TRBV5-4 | TGTGCCAGCAGCTTGGGAGGGGAACCCTACGAGCAGTACTTC | CASSLGGEPYEQYF
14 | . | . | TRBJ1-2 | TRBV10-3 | TGTGCCATCAGAGCCAGGGGTGAGAGCGATGGCTACACCTTC | CAIRARGESDGYTF
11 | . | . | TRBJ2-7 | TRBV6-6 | TGTGCCAGCAAGGGCGGTTACGAGCAGTACTTC | CASKGGYEQYF
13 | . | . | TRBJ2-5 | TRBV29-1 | TGCAGCGTTGAAACGGTGGGTGGGGAGACCCAGTACTTC | CSVETVGGETQYF
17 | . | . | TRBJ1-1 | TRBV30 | TGTGCCTGGAGGGCAAGGGCCGCTGGGGCCACGAACACTGAAGCTTTCTTT | CAWRARAAGATNTEAFF
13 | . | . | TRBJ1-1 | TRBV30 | TGTGCCTGGAGTGTGGGCAGGGGAACTGAAGCTTTCTTT | CAWSVGRGTEAFF
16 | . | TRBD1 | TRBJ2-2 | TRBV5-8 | TGTGCCAGCACCCTCCCCGGGACAGGGGTCACCGGGGAGCTGTTTTTT | CASTLPGTGVTGELFF
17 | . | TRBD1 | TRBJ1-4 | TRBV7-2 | TGTGCCAGCAGCCCCCCCCGACAGGGACAGAGAAATGAAAAACTGTTTTTT | CASSPPRQGQRNEKLFF
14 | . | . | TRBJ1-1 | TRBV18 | TGTGCCAGCTCACCGAGGGGAGGAGGCACTGAAGCTTTCTTT | CASSPRGGGTEAFF
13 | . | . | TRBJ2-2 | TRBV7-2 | TGTGCCAGCGCCAGGGGGGGCCCCGGGGAGCTGTTTTTT | CASARGGPGELFF
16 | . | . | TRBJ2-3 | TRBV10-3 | TGTGCCATCAGCGGAGGGGCCGCGTCGTTCAGAGATACGCAGTATTTT | CAISGGAASFRDTQYF
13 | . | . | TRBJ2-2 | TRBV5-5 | TGTGCCAGCAGCTTGACGGACACCGGGGAGCTGTTTTTT | CASSLTDTGELFF
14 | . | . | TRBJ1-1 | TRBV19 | TGTGCCAGTAGTATCCCAAATTGGAACACTGAAGCTTTCTTT | CASSIPNWNTEAFF
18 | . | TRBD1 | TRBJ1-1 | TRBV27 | TGTGCCAGCAGCCGGGAGGACAGGGGGCGCGTTGAAGGGACTGAAGCTTTCTTT | CASSREDRGRVEGTEAFF
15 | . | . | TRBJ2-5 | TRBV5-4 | TGTGCCAGCAGCTCGGAGTGGGGGGCGAGAGAGACCCAGTACTTC | CASSSEWGARETQYF
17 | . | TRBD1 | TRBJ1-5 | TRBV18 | TGTGCCAGCTCACCGGGACAGTGGGAAGATAGCAATCAGCCCCAGCATTTT | CASSPGQWEDSNQPQHF
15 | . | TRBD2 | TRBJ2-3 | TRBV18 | TGTGCCAGCTCACCACCTGCGGGGGGAGGAGATACGCAGTATTTT | CASSPPAGGGDTQYF
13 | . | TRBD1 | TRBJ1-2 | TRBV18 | TGTGCCAGCTCACCGACAGGGGGCGATGGCTACACCTTC | CASSPTGGDGYTF
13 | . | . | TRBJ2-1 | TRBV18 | TGTGCCAGCTCACCCCGGCCCAGGAATGAGCAGTTCTTC | CASSPRPRNEQFF
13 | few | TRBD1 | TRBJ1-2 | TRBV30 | TGTGCCTGGAGGACAGGGGGTATCTATGGCTACACCTTC | CAWRTGGIYGYTF
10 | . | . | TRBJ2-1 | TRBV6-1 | TGTGCCAGCAGGAAACTTGAGCAGTTCTTC | CASRKLEQFF
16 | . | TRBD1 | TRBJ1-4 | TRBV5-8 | TGTGCCAGCAGCGGGGGGCGACAGGGGTCCGTTGAAAAACTGTTTTTT | CASSGGRQGSVEKLFF
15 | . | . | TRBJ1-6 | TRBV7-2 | TGTGCCAGCAGGTCCTCCGGGACTGCAGTCTCACCCCTCCACTTT | CASRSSGTAVSPLHF
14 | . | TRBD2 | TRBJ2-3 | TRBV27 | TGTGCCAGCGGGTGGGGGGGAACCACAGATACGCAGTATTTT | CASGWGGTTDTQYF
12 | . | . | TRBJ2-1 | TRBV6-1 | TGTGCCAGCAGTGAAGGGGGACAAGAGCAGTTCTTC | CASSEGGQEQFF